These 10 T cell receptor beta chains share one sample of origin, sequenced in a study of cytomegalovirus exposure and HLA in healthy donors. The primer mix had 60 Vbeta and 13 Jbeta primers. Repertoires were generated with immunoSEQ multiplex PCR, while TCRdb's copy carries only in-frame clones and drops some. The sample records roughly 100,000 clones, around 80% being singletons. Sequenced material: PBMCs. The receptors were sampled from a female donor in good health and CMV-seropositive.

This sequence joins TRBV7-2 and TRBJ1-6; perhaps TRBD1 as D (5 bases). The CDR3 length is 16 residues. Germline lookup yields CDR1 SGHTA and CDR2 FQGNSA. V lost 5 bases to trimming and J lost 7 bases, with 18 bases between them. CDR3 protein: CASSPRKAGMNSPLHF. CDR3 nucleotides: TGTGCCAGCAGCCCCAGGAAGGCAGGGATGAATTCACCCCTCCACTTT.

The J gene is TRBJ2-1, the V gene TRBV7-3, with D perhaps TRBD2 (5 bases). V gave up 0 bases and J gave up 6 bases, with 18 bases separating them. Germline CDR1 SGHTA, CDR2 FQGTGA. The length of the CDR3 is 17 residues. The CDR3 protein is CASSLTTSGYYGNEQFF. In DNA form, the CDR3 reads TGTGCCAGCAGCTTAACAACCTCGGGGTACTATGGCAATGAGCAGTTCTTC.

The chain carries TRBV11-2 and TRBJ2-1; no clear D gene. The V end lost 4 bases, the J end lost 0 bases, and 10 bases lay between the germline ends. This CDR3 region has 15 residues. Germline V gene data show CDR1 as SGHAT and CDR2 as FQNNGV. For the CDR3, the DNA is TGTGCCAGCAGCTCACCAAGGAGCTCCTACAATGAGCAGTTCTTC. Translating it yields CASSSPRSSYNEQFF.

The chain joins TRBV5-1 to TRBJ2-1, with a possible D match to TRBD2 (6 bases). V lost 0 bases, J lost 3 bases, and 19 bases lay in between. The CDR3 runs 18 residues. Germline V CDR1 and CDR2: SGHRS, YFSETQ. As DNA, the CDR3 is TGCGCCAGCAGCTTGGGTGTTGGTAGCGGCCTATTCTACAATGAGCAGTTCTTC. Protein sequence: CASSLGVGSGLFYNEQFF.

This rearrangement joins TRBV6-1 to TRBJ1-3; weak D call: TRBD1 (6 bases). Germline V lookup: CDR1 MNHNS, CDR2 SASEGT. The CDR3 sequence is 16 residues long. V was shortened by 2 bases and J by 3 bases, with 14 bases between the two germline ends. The CDR3 coding sequence is TGTGCCAGCAGTGAAAGCTCATCAGGGGATGGAAACACCATATATTTT. This gives the protein CASSESSSGDGNTIYF.

The rearrangement uses TRBV4-1 and TRBJ1-2; 7 bases agree with TRBD1. Germline CDR1 MGHRA, CDR2 YSYEKL. This CDR3 has 14 residues. V gave up 4 bases and J gave up 4 bases; unmatched junction bases: 6. Here the CDR3 DNA reads TGCGCCAGCAGCCCACCTGACAGGGCCTATGGCTACACCTTC. Translation: CASSPPDRAYGYTF.

This chain connects TRBV5-1 to TRBJ2-1; 9 bases are shared with TRBD1. Germline V gene sequence: CDR1 SGHRS, CDR2 YFSETQ. This CDR3 has 17 residues. V lost 2 bases and J lost 8; bases outside the gene matches: 14. CDR3 bases: TGCGCCAGCAGCTTAACCGGGACAGGGAACCCTGGGGATGAGCAGTTCTTC. This encodes CASSLTGTGNPGDEQFF.

The gene calls are TRBV5-1 and TRBJ1-6; the match to TRBD1 covers 7 bases. J gave up 7 bases and V 4 bases, and 20 bases lay outside the gene matches. The length of the CDR3 is 19 residues. Germline loops: CDR1 SGHRS, CDR2 YFSETQ. The CDR3 region is CASSAWGTERGRGNSPLHF. CDR3 coding DNA: TGCGCCAGCAGCGCCTGGGGGACAGAAAGGGGGCGAGGCAATTCACCCCTCCACTTT.

The table lists this clone with a few counts. The gene calls are TRBV6-5 and TRBJ1-1, with a possible D match to TRBD1 (5 bases). CDR3 length: 13 amino acids. Trimming cost V 0 bases and J 5 bases, with 7 bases left between them. The germline gives CDR1 MNHEY, CDR2 SVGAGI. The CDR3 loop reads CASSYSGLTEAFF. CDR3 bases: TGTGCCAGCAGTTACTCGGGACTAACTGAAGCTTTCTTT.

The rearrangement uses TRBV7-2 and TRBJ2-1; 11 bases are a match to TRBD1. The V segment lost 6 bases and the J segment 5 bases; nucleotides outside the gene matches: 15. This CDR3 contains 18 residues. Germline values: CDR1 SGHTA, CDR2 FQGNSA. CDR3 region: CASSSGAGTGGRDNEQFF. CDR3 DNA sequence: TGTGCCAGCAGTTCAGGGGCTGGGACAGGGGGGAGGGACAATGAGCAGTTCTTC.